The clone carrying this T cell receptor (beta chain) was detected only once. The source of the sample is a study of blood T cell repertoires in COVID-19. Study summary: Spain, Italy and the United States supplied samples that represented acute and convalescent COVID-19.

Authors' processing steps: Amplifying reference gene primers gave estimates of nucleated cell counts. Sequencing was performed with immunoSEQ multiplex PCR; in TCRdb, only in-frame clones are kept and a portion is missing. V and J calls and clone size are those listed in that table; D and trimming were worked out from the DNA. Counted here are 200,000 to 250,000 clones, over 75% occurring once; the ten biggest clones make up roughly 7.2%. Participants were aged about 18 to 100 years from 20 to 30 US areas. Germline CDR1 SGHNT, CDR2 YYREEE (reference sequence). The V and J ends lost 3 bases and 2 bases respectively, with 13 bases between them. This CDR3 comprises 15 residues.

V is TRBV5-4 and J is TRBJ2-3, with a possible D match to TRBD1 (5 bases). The TCR sequence derives from a man aged 25 to 45 in a cohort exposed to, infected with or recovered from COVID-19 (not recorded which). The sequencing sample was made of PBMCs or T cells enriched from blood (not recorded which). In DNA, the CDR3 is TGTGCCAGCAGCTCGAGGACATCCGACACAGATACGCAGTATTTT. This encodes CASSSRTSDTDTQYF. Full variable domain (rest looked up from reference TRBV5-4 and TRBJ2-3): ETGVTQSPTHLIKTRGQQVTLRCSSQSGHNTVSWYQQALGQGPQFIFQYYREEENGRGNFPPRFSGLQFPNYSSELNVNALELDDSALYLCASSSRTSDTDTQYFGPGTRLTVL.